The present entry profiles one T cell receptor beta chain with its context. The source of the sample is a study of blood T cell repertoires in COVID-19. Whole-study context: Acute and convalescent COVID-19 samples came from the United States, Italy and Spain.

Seattle's cohort entered during active infection and was followed longitudinally. Authors' methods: The authors estimated nucleated cell counts from reference gene primer amplification. Profiled with immunoSEQ multiplex PCR; TCRdb holds only in-frame clones, not every one. The V and J calls and clone size were taken over from that table, and D and trimming were inferred from the DNA. The sample holds 300,000 to 400,000 clones, 70% to 90% seen once. V was clipped by 1 base and J by 0 bases, with 10 bases between them. This CDR3 comprises 16 residues. The germline gives CDR1 SGHAT, CDR2 FQNNGV. The chain carries TRBV11-2 and TRBJ1-3; D remains ambiguous. Sequenced: peripheral blood. The receptor was isolated from a woman in her thirties with COVID-19, enrolled during active disease. The CDR3 bases are TGTGCCAGCAGCTTAGGGTTCGGGAGCTCTGGAAACACCATATATTTT. This encodes CASSLGFGSSGNTIYF.